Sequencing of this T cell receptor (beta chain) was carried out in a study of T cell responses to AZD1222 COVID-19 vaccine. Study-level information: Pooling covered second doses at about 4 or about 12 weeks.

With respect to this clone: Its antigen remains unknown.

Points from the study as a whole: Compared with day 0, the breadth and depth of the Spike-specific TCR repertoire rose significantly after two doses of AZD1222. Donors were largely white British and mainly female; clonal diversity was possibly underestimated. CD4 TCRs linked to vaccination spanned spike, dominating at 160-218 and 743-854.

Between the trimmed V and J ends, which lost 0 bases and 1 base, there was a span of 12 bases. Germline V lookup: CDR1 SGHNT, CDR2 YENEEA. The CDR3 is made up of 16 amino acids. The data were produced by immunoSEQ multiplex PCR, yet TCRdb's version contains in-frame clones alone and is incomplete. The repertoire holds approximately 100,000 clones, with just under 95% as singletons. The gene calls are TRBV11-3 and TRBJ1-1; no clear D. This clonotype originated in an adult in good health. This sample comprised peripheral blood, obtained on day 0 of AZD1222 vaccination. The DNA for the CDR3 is TGTGCCAGCAGCTTAGAGGCTTGGCAAGAGAACACTGAAGCTTTCTTT. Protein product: CASSLEAWQENTEAFF.